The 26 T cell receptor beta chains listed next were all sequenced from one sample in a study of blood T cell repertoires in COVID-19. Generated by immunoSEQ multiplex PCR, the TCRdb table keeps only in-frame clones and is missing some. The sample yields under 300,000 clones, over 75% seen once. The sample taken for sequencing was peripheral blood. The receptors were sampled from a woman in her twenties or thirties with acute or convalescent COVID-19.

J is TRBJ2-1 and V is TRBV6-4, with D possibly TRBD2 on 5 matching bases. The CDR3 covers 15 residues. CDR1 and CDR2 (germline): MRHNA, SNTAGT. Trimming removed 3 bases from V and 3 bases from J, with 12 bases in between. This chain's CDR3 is CASSEAENDYNEQFF. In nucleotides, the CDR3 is TGTGCCAGCAGTGAAGCGGAGAATGACTACAATGAGCAGTTCTTC.

For the CDR3, the DNA is TGCGCCAGCAGCTTGGACAGGGGGCGCACTGAAGCTTTCTTT. Its translation is CASSLDRGRTEAFF. J is TRBJ1-1 and V is TRBV5-1; 9 bases line up with TRBD1. J lost 4 bases, V lost 0 bases, and 1 base had no gene match. This CDR3 is 14 amino acids long. CDR1 and CDR2 from the germline V gene are SGHRS and YFSETQ.

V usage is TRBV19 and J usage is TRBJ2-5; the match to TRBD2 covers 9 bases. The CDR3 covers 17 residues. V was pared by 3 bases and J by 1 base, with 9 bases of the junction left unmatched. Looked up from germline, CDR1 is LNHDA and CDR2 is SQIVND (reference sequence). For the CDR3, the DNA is TGTGCCAGTAGTATTATAGTAGCGGGAGCTAGCCAAGAGACCCAGTACTTC. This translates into CASSIIVAGASQETQYF. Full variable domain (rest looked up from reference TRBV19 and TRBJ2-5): DGGITQSPKYLFRKEGQNVTLSCEQNLNHDAMYWYRQDPGQGLRLIYYSQIVNDFQKGDIAEGYSVSREKKESFPLTVTSAQKNPTAFYLCASSIIVAGASQETQYFGPGTRLLVL.

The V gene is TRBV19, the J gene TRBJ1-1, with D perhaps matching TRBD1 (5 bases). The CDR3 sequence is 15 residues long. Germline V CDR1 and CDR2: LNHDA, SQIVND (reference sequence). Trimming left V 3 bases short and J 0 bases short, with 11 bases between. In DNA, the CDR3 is TGTGCCAGTAGTATTAAGGGGTCCATGAACACTGAAGCTTTCTTT. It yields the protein CASSIKGSMNTEAFF.

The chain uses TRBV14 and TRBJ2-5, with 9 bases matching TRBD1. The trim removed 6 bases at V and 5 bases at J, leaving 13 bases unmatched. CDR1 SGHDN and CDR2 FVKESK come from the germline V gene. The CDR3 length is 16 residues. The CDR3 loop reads CASSFNRDREWETQYF. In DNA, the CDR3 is TGTGCCAGCAGTTTCAACCGGGACAGGGAGTGGGAGACCCAGTACTTC.

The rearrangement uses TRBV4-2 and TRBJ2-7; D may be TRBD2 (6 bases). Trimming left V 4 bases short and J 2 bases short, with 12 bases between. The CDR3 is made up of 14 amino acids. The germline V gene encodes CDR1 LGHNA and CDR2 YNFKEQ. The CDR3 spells CASSPRAGTYEQYF. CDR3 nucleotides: TGTGCCAGCAGCCCAAGGGCGGGGACCTACGAGCAGTACTTC.

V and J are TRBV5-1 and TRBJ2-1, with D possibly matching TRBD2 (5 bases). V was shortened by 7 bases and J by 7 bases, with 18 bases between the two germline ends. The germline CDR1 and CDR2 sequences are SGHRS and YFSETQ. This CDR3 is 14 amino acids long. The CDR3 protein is CASASDPQRNEQFF. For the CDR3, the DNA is TGCGCCAGCGCCTCGGACCCACAGCGGAATGAGCAGTTCTTC.

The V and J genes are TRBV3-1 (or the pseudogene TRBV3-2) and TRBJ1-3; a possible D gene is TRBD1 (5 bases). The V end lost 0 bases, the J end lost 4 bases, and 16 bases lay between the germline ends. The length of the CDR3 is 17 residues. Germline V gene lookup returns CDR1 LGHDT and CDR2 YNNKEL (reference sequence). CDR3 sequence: CASSQEARVGSGNTIYF. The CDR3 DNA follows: TGTGCCAGCAGCCAAGAAGCCAGGGTCGGATCGGGAAACACCATATATTTT.

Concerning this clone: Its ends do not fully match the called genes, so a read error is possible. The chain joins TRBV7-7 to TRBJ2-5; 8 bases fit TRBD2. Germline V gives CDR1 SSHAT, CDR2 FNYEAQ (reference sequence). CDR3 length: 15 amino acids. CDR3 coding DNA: TGTGCTAGCAGCTTAGCGGGGACACAACAAGAGACCCAGTACTTC. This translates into CASSLAGTQQETQYF.

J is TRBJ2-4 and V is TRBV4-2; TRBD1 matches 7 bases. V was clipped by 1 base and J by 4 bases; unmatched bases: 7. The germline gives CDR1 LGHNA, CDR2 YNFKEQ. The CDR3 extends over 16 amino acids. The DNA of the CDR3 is TGTGCCAGCAGCCAAGTTACAGGGGCGACAAAAAACATTCAGTACTTC. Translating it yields CASSQVTGATKNIQYF.

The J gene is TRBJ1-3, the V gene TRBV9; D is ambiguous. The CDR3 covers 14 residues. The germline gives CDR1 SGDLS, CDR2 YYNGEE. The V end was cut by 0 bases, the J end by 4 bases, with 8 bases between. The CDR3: CASSVATSGNTIYF. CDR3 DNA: TGTGCCAGCAGCGTAGCTACGTCAGGAAACACCATATATTTT.

The CDR3 reads CATSDRSGQGGSGELFF. CDR3 nucleotide sequence: TGTGCCACCAGTGATCGATCGGGACAGGGAGGTTCCGGGGAGCTGTTTTTT. This chain connects TRBV24-1 to TRBJ2-2, with TRBD1 identical over 9 bases. The CDR3 has 17 residues. V lost 3 bases, J lost 6 bases, and 10 bases stayed unmatched. From germline, CDR1 is KGHDR and CDR2 SFDVKD.

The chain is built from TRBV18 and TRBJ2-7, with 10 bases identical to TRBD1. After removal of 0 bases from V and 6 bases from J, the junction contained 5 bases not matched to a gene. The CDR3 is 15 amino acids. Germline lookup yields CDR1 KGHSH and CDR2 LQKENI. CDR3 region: CASSPPGQGLFEQYF. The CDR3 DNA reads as TGTGCCAGCTCACCACCGGGACAGGGGTTGTTCGAGCAGTACTTC.

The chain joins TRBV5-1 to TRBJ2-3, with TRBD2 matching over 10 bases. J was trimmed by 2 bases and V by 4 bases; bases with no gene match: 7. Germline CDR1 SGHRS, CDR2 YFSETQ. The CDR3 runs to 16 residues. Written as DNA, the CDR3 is TGCGCCAGCAGCAGGGCTAGCGGGAGATTCACAGATACGCAGTATTTT. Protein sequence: CASSRASGRFTDTQYF.

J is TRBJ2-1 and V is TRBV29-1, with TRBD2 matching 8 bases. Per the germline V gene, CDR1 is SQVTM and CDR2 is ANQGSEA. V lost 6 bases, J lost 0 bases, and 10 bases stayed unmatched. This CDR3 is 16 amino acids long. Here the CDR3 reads CSVGGWSGSSYNEQFF. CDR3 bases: TGCAGCGTGGGGGGGTGGAGCGGGAGCTCCTACAATGAGCAGTTCTTC.

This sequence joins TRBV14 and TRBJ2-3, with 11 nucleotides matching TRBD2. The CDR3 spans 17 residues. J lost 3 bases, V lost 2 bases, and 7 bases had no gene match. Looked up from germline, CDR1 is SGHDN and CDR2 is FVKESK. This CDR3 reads CASSQTLAGGRTDTQYF. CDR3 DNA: TGTGCCAGCAGCCAAACCTTAGCGGGAGGGCGAACAGATACGCAGTATTTT.

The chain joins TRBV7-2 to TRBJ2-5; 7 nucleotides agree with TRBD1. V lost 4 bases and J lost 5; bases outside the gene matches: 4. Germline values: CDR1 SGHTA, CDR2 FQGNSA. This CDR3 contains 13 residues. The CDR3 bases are TGTGCCAGCAGCTCCGGGACAGTGGAGACCCAGTACTTC. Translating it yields CASSSGTVETQYF.

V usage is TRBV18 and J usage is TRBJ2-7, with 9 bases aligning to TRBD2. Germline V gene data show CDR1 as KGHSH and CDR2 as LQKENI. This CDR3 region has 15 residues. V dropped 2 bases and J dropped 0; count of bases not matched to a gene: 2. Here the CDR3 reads CASSPASGNSYEQYF. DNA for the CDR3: TGTGCCAGCTCACCAGCTAGCGGGAACTCCTACGAGCAGTACTTC.

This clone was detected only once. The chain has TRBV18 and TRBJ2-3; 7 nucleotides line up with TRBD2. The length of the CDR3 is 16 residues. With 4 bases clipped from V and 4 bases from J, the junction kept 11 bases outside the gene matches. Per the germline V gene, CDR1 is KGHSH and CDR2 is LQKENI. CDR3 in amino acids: CASSHSLAVGADTQYF. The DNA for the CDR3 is TGTGCCAGCTCACACTCGCTAGCGGTGGGTGCAGATACGCAGTATTTT.

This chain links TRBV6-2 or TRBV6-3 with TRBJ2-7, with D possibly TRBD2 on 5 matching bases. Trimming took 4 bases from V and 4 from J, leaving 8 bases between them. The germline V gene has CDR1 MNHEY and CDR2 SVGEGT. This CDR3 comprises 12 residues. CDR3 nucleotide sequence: TGTGCCAGCAGTTCCCAGCGGTACGAGCAGTACTTC. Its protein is CASSSQRYEQYF.

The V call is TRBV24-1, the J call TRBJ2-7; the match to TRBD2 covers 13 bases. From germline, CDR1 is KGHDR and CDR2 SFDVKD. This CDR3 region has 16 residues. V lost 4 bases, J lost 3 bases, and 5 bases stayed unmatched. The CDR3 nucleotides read TGTGCCACCAGTGACTCGGGACTAGCGGGGTACTACGAGCAGTACTTC. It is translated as CATSDSGLAGYYEQYF.

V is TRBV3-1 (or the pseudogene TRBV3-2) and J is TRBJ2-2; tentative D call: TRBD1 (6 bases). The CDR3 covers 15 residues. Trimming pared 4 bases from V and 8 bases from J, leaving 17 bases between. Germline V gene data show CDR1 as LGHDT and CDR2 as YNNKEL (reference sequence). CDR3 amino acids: CASSPTLRGMGELFF. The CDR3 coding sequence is TGTGCCAGCAGCCCGACCTTAAGGGGGATGGGGGAGCTGTTTTTT.

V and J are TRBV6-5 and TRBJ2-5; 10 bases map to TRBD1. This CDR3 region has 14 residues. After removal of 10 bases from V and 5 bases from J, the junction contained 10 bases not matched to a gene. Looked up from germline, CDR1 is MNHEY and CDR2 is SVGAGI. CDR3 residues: CANGRTGGGETQYF. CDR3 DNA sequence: TGTGCCAACGGTCGGACAGGGGGAGGGGAGACCCAGTACTTC.

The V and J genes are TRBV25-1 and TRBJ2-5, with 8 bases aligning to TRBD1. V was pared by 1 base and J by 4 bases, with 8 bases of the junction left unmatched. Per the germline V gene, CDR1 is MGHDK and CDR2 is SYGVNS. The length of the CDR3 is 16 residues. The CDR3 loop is CASSESRTGLGETQYF. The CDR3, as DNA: TGTGCCAGCAGTGAATCTAGGACAGGGTTAGGAGAGACCCAGTACTTC.

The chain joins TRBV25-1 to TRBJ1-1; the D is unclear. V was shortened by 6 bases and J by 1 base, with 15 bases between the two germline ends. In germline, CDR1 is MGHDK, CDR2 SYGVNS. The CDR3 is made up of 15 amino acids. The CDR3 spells CASRDSWAQNTEAFF. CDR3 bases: TGTGCCAGCAGGGACTCGTGGGCCCAGAACACTGAAGCTTTCTTT.

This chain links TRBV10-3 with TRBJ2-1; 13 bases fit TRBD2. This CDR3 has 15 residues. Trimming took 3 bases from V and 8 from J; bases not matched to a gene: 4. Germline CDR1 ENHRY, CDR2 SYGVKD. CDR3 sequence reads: CAISDTSGRADEQFF. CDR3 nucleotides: TGTGCCATCAGTGATACTAGCGGGAGGGCCGATGAGCAGTTCTTC.